Each of the 32 T cell receptor beta chains below was sequenced from the same sample in a study of blood T cell repertoires in COVID-19 (dated by TCRdb to 2020 to 2022). Libraries were made using the immunoSEQ multiplex PCR assay. TCRdb provides this immuneACCESS table in a form limited to in-frame rearrangements. Some clones are lacking; in checked studies, under half of them reflect an unresolved V gene, and why the rest are absent is not known. Here the sample has 80,000 to 90,000 clones; roughly 87% occur a single time. The top ten constitute over 5% of the sample. Sequenced material: peripheral blood. The receptor set was obtained from a man aged 60 to 75 with acute or convalescent COVID-19.

This sequence joins TRBV27 and TRBJ1-1; D is undetermined. Trimming shortened V by 3 bases and J by 1 base, and 6 bases separated the two germline ends. Germline V gene data show CDR1 as MNHEY and CDR2 as SMNVEV (reference sequence). The CDR3 has 13 residues. The DNA of the CDR3 is TGTGCCAGCAGTTTTCGGTCGAACACTGAAGCTTTCTTT. Its protein product is CASSFRSNTEAFF.

This clone was seen only a few times. This chain connects TRBV18 to TRBJ1-1, with TRBD1 identical over 7 bases. The V and J ends lost 4 bases and 4 bases, in that order; junction bases with no gene match: 9. The germline CDR1 and CDR2 sequences are KGHSH and LQKENI. The CDR3 runs 15 residues. The CDR3 sequence: CASSLSYRGGTEAFF. DNA of the CDR3: TGTGCCAGCTCACTTTCCTACAGGGGAGGCACTGAAGCTTTCTTT.

This clone was counted once. This sequence joins TRBV19 and TRBJ2-1, with D maybe TRBD2 (5 bases). The CDR3 spans 15 residues. Trimming pared 2 bases from V and 4 bases from J, leaving 12 bases between. Germline lookup yields CDR1 LNHDA and CDR2 SQIVND (reference sequence). CDR3 in amino acids: CASSISPGGYNEQFF. DNA of the CDR3: TGTGCCAGTAGTATAAGCCCGGGCGGGTACAATGAGCAGTTCTTC.

For this clone: An end of the junction does not agree with germline; a read error may underlie this. The rearrangement links TRBV7-7 to TRBJ2-5, with a tentative D call TRBD2 (5 bases). The CDR3 runs to 14 residues. The germline gives CDR1 SSHAT, CDR2 FNYEAQ (reference sequence). CDR3 loop: CASSLSGERGTQYF. The DNA for the CDR3 is TGTGCTAGCAGCTTATCTGGGGAGCGCGGGACCCAGTACTTC.

The genes are TRBV6-1 and TRBJ1-2; D not resolved. Germline lookup yields CDR1 MNHNS and CDR2 SASEGT. V gave up 0 bases and J gave up 8 bases, with 7 bases separating them. The length of the CDR3 is 12 residues. This CDR3 is CASSEARWGYTF. In nucleotides, the CDR3 is TGTGCCAGCAGTGAAGCCCGGTGGGGCTACACCTTC.

The chain recombines TRBV7-2 with TRBJ1-1; the match to TRBD1 covers 7 bases. This CDR3 contains 14 residues. The ends lost 5 bases at V and 1 base at J; junction bases unmatched: 4. Germline V gene sequence: CDR1 SGHTA, CDR2 FQGNSA. The CDR3 bases are TGTGCCAGCAGCGTGGGACAGCCGAACACTGAAGCTTTCTTT. Amino acids: CASSVGQPNTEAFF.

V gene TRBV5-5 combines with J gene TRBJ1-2; tentative D call: TRBD1 (5 bases). The germline V gene encodes CDR1 SGHKS and CDR2 YYEKEE (reference sequence). V lost 5 bases and J lost 7, with 18 bases in between. The CDR3 is 14 residues long. In nucleotides, the CDR3 is TGTGCCAGCAGGTTGAGCGGGGGGATCTTTGGCTACACCTTC. As protein: CASRLSGGIFGYTF.

The chain couples TRBV6-2 or TRBV6-3 to TRBJ1-5, with D maybe TRBD1 (5 bases). The CDR3 length is 16 residues. Per germline, CDR1 MNHEY and CDR2 SVGEGT. V was trimmed by 2 bases and J by 4 bases, leaving 15 bases between them. In DNA, the CDR3 is TGTGCCAGCAGTTACGGCCCCGCCAGGGTGAATCAGCCCCAGCATTTT. Its translation is CASSYGPARVNQPQHF.

This clone was seen once. This CDR3 is CASSPPPSGTEAFF. CDR3 nucleotides: TGTGCCAGCTCACCACCGCCCTCCGGCACTGAAGCTTTCTTT. J is TRBJ1-1 and V is TRBV18, with unresolved D. V lost 0 bases to trimming and J lost 4 bases, with 9 bases between them. CDR3 length: 14 amino acids. Germline CDR1 KGHSH, CDR2 LQKENI.

A remark on this clone: Other DNA sequences in the sample encode the same CDR3. The genes are TRBV12-3 or TRBV12-4 and TRBJ1-1; D gene ambiguous. V was trimmed by 5 bases and J by 3 bases, leaving 7 bases between them. The CDR3 length is 12 residues. The CDR3 DNA reads as TGTGCCAGCAGTCTGGCGGACACTGAAGCTTTCTTT. Residues: CASSLADTEAFF.

This clone has just a few counts. The chain links TRBV3-1 (or the pseudogene TRBV3-2) to TRBJ1-1; D gene ambiguous. The CDR3 totals 17 residues. The germline CDR1 and CDR2 sequences are LGHDT and YNNKEL (reference sequence). The V end lost 0 bases, the J end lost 3 bases, and 17 bases lay between the germline ends. CDR3 residues: CASSQEVGPGLDTEAFF. DNA of the CDR3: TGTGCCAGCAGCCAAGAAGTTGGCCCGGGGTTGGACACTGAAGCTTTCTTT.

The chain uses TRBV19 and TRBJ1-1; no reliable D call. CDR1 is LNHDA, CDR2 SQIVND, per germline (reference sequence). This CDR3 region has 14 residues. V was trimmed by 2 bases and J by 1 base, leaving 8 bases between them. The CDR3 DNA is TGTGCCAGTAGTATAACCACAGCGAACACTGAAGCTTTCTTT. Encoded protein: CASSITTANTEAFF.

The chain is built from TRBV5-4 and TRBJ2-5; 9 bases match TRBD1. The CDR3 extends over 15 amino acids. J lost 5 bases, V lost 0 bases, and 5 bases had no gene match. Germline V gene sequence: CDR1 SGHNT, CDR2 YYREEE (reference sequence). The CDR3 spells CASSLVTGGRETQYF. The CDR3 DNA sequence: TGTGCCAGCAGCTTGGTCACAGGGGGCAGGGAGACCCAGTACTTC.

This clone was counted only a few times. This rearrangement joins TRBV5-6 to TRBJ1-5; TRBD1 might be the D (5 bases). V was trimmed by 3 bases and J by 0 bases, leaving 22 bases between them. The length of the CDR3 is 19 residues. CDR1 is SGHDT, CDR2 YYEEEE, per germline. CDR3 nucleotide sequence: TGTGCCAGCAGCTCCCTGGCAGGGCAGGGCGTCTATAGCAATCAGCCCCAGCATTTT. Its translation: CASSSLAGQGVYSNQPQHF.

This sequence joins TRBV10-3 and TRBJ1-2, with 9 bases fitting TRBD1. J gave up 0 bases and V 4 bases, and 3 bases lay outside the gene matches. The germline CDR1 and CDR2 sequences are ENHRY and SYGVKD. The CDR3 contains 15 residues. Here the CDR3 reads CAISVGTGSNYGYTF. CDR3 nucleotide sequence: TGTGCCATCAGTGTGGGGACAGGGTCTAACTATGGCTACACCTTC.

The chain employs TRBV6-2 or TRBV6-3 and TRBJ1-1, with 8 bases that match TRBD1. The germline V gene encodes CDR1 MNHEY and CDR2 SVGEGT. CDR3 length: 16 amino acids. Trimming cost V 2 bases and J 3 bases; bases outside gene matches: 8. For the CDR3, the DNA is TGTGCCAGCAGTTACCGACAGGGGCAAGAGGACACTGAAGCTTTCTTT. Translation gives CASSYRQGQEDTEAFF.

This clone was detected only a few times. The chain combines TRBV5-4 with TRBJ1-1; the match to TRBD1 covers 9 bases. Germline V gene sequence: CDR1 SGHNT, CDR2 YYREEE (reference sequence). Trimming removed 4 bases from V and 0 bases from J; junction bases left unmatched: 13. The length of the CDR3 is 18 residues. This chain's CDR3 is CASSIGQGSGSLNTEAFF. The CDR3, as DNA: TGTGCCAGCAGCATAGGACAGGGGAGTGGTAGTTTGAACACTGAAGCTTTCTTT.

The chain employs TRBV7-9 and TRBJ2-1, with D possibly matching TRBD2 (7 bases). Germline V gene sequence: CDR1 SEHNR, CDR2 FQNEAQ (reference sequence). The CDR3 runs 14 residues. V was shortened by 5 bases and J by 8 bases, with 16 bases between the two germline ends. Written as DNA, the CDR3 is TGTGCCAGCAGCACGGGGCGGGGGCCTGATGAGCAGTTCTTC. It is translated as CASSTGRGPDEQFF.

This rearrangement joins TRBV6-2 or TRBV6-3 to TRBJ1-2; D is possibly TRBD1 (5 bases). V lost 6 bases and J lost 7, with 15 bases in between. Germline CDR1 is MNHEY and CDR2 is SVGEGT. The CDR3 has 13 amino acids. CDR3 bases: TGTGCCAGCAGCGTGGAGGGGAGAGGTGGCTACACCTTC. Residues: CASSVEGRGGYTF.

Ten or more counts support this clone. The chain has TRBV15 and TRBJ2-7, with a possible D match to TRBD1 (7 bases). CDR1 is LNHNV and CDR2 is YYDKDF in the germline V gene (reference sequence). Trimming stripped 5 bases from V and 7 bases from J, with 15 bases between. The CDR3 is 13 residues long. This CDR3 is CATSRDSLAEQYF. In DNA, the CDR3 is TGTGCCACCAGCCGGGACAGCCTAGCGGAGCAGTACTTC.

The rearrangement links TRBV25-1 to TRBJ1-2; no firm D call. Trimming took 3 bases from V and 10 from J, leaving 9 bases between them. The length of the CDR3 is 11 residues. In germline, CDR1 is MGHDK, CDR2 SYGVNS. DNA for the CDR3: TGTGCCAGCAGTGATAGCGTAGCCTACACCTTC. Translating gives CASSDSVAYTF.

The J gene is TRBJ2-2, the V gene TRBV5-4, with unresolved D. This CDR3 is built from 12 residues. Germline loops: CDR1 SGHNT, CDR2 YYREEE (reference sequence). Between the trimmed V and J ends, which lost 2 bases and 5 bases, there was a span of 4 bases. The CDR3 spells CASSLQTGELFF. CDR3 coding DNA: TGTGCCAGCAGCTTACAAACCGGGGAGCTGTTTTTT.

This clone was seen just once. This chain joins TRBV7-9 and TRBJ1-6; the match to TRBD1 covers 9 bases. V shed 7 bases and J 8 bases; nucleotides not matched to a gene: 6. This CDR3 is 14 amino acids long. The germline V gene has CDR1 SEHNR and CDR2 FQNEAQ (reference sequence). The CDR3 coding sequence is TGTGCCAGCACCCAGGGACAGGGCGATTCACCCCTCCACTTT. Translated, it gives CASTQGQGDSPLHF.

The V gene is TRBV5-1, the J gene TRBJ2-4, with a tentative D call TRBD2 (6 bases). Trimming shortened V by 4 bases and J by 0 bases, and 8 bases separated the two germline ends. CDR1 and CDR2 from the germline V gene are SGHRS and YFSETQ. The CDR3 contains 14 residues. CDR3 residues: CASSPGGAKNIQYF. As DNA, the CDR3 is TGCGCCAGCAGCCCCGGGGGAGCCAAAAACATTCAGTACTTC.

The chain combines TRBV10-3 with TRBJ2-7; 10 nucleotides line up with TRBD1. This CDR3 has 15 residues. The J segment lost 5 bases and the V segment lost 3 bases, leaving 7 bases of the junction unmatched. The germline V gene encodes CDR1 ENHRY and CDR2 SYGVKD. The CDR3 sequence: CAISDGDRGVHEQYF. The CDR3 DNA sequence: TGTGCCATCAGTGATGGGGACAGGGGAGTGCACGAGCAGTACTTC.

The CDR3 spells CASSLGDRMNTEAFF. For the CDR3, the DNA is TGTGCCAGCAGCTTAGGGGACAGAATGAACACTGAAGCTTTCTTT. The rearrangement links TRBV7-9 to TRBJ1-1, with TRBD1 matching over 7 bases. In germline, CDR1 is SEHNR, CDR2 FQNEAQ (reference sequence). V lost 1 base and J lost 0; bases outside the gene matches: 2. The CDR3 totals 15 residues.

The chain recombines TRBV7-2 with TRBJ2-2, with D possibly matching TRBD1 (6 bases). The germline V gene has CDR1 SGHTA and CDR2 FQGNSA. The CDR3 length is 16 residues. The V gene lost 1 base and the J gene lost 4 bases, with 13 bases spanning the gap. DNA of the CDR3: TGTGCCAGCAGCTTAGATACAGGGAGTAGCACCGGGGAGCTGTTTTTT. Its protein product is CASSLDTGSSTGELFF.

The CDR3 loop reads CASSSPGGPNTGELFF. As DNA, the CDR3 is TGTGCCAGCAGCTCCCCCGGGGGACCGAACACCGGGGAGCTGTTTTTT. The chain uses TRBV5-4 and TRBJ2-2; TRBD2 is a possible D gene (6 bases). This CDR3 has 16 amino acids. Trimming pared 3 bases from V and 0 bases from J, leaving 12 bases between. Germline V CDR1 and CDR2: SGHNT, YYREEE (reference sequence).

This clone showed up just a few times. The chain carries TRBV15 and TRBJ1-1; D may be TRBD1 (6 bases). V was shortened by 2 bases and J by 0 bases, with 10 bases between the two germline ends. CDR1 LNHNV and CDR2 YYDKDF come from the germline V gene (reference sequence). The CDR3 has 15 residues. The CDR3 nucleotides read TGTGCCACCAGCAGATCACAGGGAATGAACACTGAAGCTTTCTTT. This sequence encodes CATSRSQGMNTEAFF.

This chain joins TRBV9 and TRBJ1-1; TRBD1 might be the D (5 bases). This CDR3 is 15 amino acids long. The V and J ends lost 0 bases and 0 bases respectively, with 9 bases between them. CDR1 SGDLS and CDR2 YYNGEE come from the germline V gene. This chain's CDR3 is CASSVVTAMNTEAFF. In DNA form, the CDR3 reads TGTGCCAGCAGCGTAGTGACAGCAATGAACACTGAAGCTTTCTTT.

This chain connects TRBV5-6 to TRBJ2-5, with unresolved D. V lost 0 bases to trimming and J lost 2 bases, with 8 bases between them. The CDR3 is made up of 14 amino acids. Germline V gene sequence: CDR1 SGHDT, CDR2 YYEEEE. The CDR3 DNA is TGTGCCAGCAGCTTGGGGGCAGTACAAGAGACCCAGTACTTC. This gives the protein CASSLGAVQETQYF.

The chain links TRBV25-1 to TRBJ2-2, with D tentatively TRBD2 (5 bases). The germline V gene has CDR1 MGHDK and CDR2 SYGVNS. This CDR3 spans 14 amino acids. V was shortened by 8 bases and J by 2 bases, with 12 bases between the two germline ends. The CDR3 protein is CASAADFNTGELFF. CDR3 sequence (DNA): TGTGCCAGCGCGGCGGACTTTAACACCGGGGAGCTGTTTTTT.